This TCR beta chain was profiled in a study of T-cell memory formation after mild COVID-19. On the study more broadly: TCR clusters were mostly donor specific.

The TCR alpha and TCR beta cDNA libraries, bearing sample barcodes and UMIs, were generated by 5'RACE using constant-segment primers. TCRdb passed the 5' RACE reads through MiXCR, listing each CDR3 protein once. This sample carries roughly 49,000 distinct CDR3 sequences, about 28% of them seen once, and the ten largest clones take 40% to 50%. About this clonotype: What it recognizes is unknown.

Study-level findings and limits: Mainly in CM and EM were contracting CD4+ clones; CD8+ were in EMRA.

Germline loops: CDR1 MNHNY, CDR2 SVGAGI (reference sequence). Losses at the gene ends were 2 bases for V and 1 base for J; bases not matched to a gene: 3. This CDR3 region has 16 residues. The chain has TRBV6-6 and TRBJ1-5; 9 bases fit TRBD1. This TCR was recovered from a man younger than 35 who had mild COVID-19 (a few samples of this study predate the infection). Cell type and time point are not known. Sequencing input: PBMCs or a T cell subset sorted from them (not recorded which). The CDR3 sequence is CASSYPGTGSNQPQHF. In DNA, the CDR3 is TGTGCCAGCAGTTACCCAGGGACAGGGAGCAATCAGCCCCAGCATTTT.